This T cell receptor beta chain stems from a study of T cell repertoires in ileal Crohn's disease (dated by TCRdb to between 2018 and 2021). With regard to the full study: At the time of surgery, roughly 40% of patients were active smokers, and the median duration of disease was around eight years. Every patient underwent surgery because of a complication, which was stricturing disease in 61% of cases and penetrating disease in around 40%. About half of the patients received postoperative therapy: fewer than 12 received thiopurines and 15 to 20 received anti-TNF agents. A prospective multicentre cohort supplied the 45 to 60 Crohn's disease patients whose TCR repertoires were analysed. The study ran alongside a multicentre cohort designed to identify predictors of early endoscopic recurrence after ileocolonic resection. A Rutgeerts score above i0 was used to define endoscopic postoperative recurrence. A total of some 170 mucosal samples from some 60 patients were sequenced, with samples obtained at several locations on the surgical specimen and at postoperative endoscopy. Summary of the overall study and its limitations: Mucosal CD4 and CD8 T cells were sorted and sequenced only in a subgroup of patients, whose size was not stated. Sorted CD8 T cells carried more high-frequency clones than CD4 T cells, suggesting mucosal expansions were mainly CD8. A significantly higher proportion of clonal expansions was observed in active smokers at surgery than in non-smokers (25.9% vs 17.9%, p=0.02). Endoscopic recurrence was found to be associated with higher high-frequency clone percentages at surgery, and recurrence was observed in all patients with clonality above 26.8% (18/57).

CDR1 and CDR2, looked up from the germline V gene, are MNHEY and SVGAGI. The CDR3 runs 15 residues from the cysteine to the phenylalanine. CDR3 DNA is the only sequence kept; it has 45 bases, read in frame from the first base. Trimming removed 5 bases from V and 5 bases from J; the gene matches leave 8 bases unexplained. For commercial TCRB immunosequencing, roughly 0.5 micrograms of biopsy DNA were submitted for each sample. A two-step, amplification bias-controlled multiplex PCR was used by Adaptive Biotechnology to amplify CDR3 regions from genomic DNA. The first PCR used primers for every V and J gene segment; the second PCR added barcodes and Illumina adapters. An Illumina instrument was used to sequence the CDR3 libraries. In the original analysis: The analysis used both the pipelines supplied by the vendor and custom analysis of the raw data in R/Bioconductor with R version 3.3.0. Clonality, which ranges from 0 to 1, was calculated as the inverse of the normalised Shannon entropy across all productive clones. The repertoire share taken up by the top 100 clones defined high-frequency clones, and only clones that passed a 95% confidence test were kept. Overlap between samples was measured with the Morisita-Horn index, while repertoire diversity was measured with the Simpson index. TCRdb's version of the immuneACCESS table is confined to in-frame rearrangements and falls short of the full clone set. An unresolved V gene accounts for under half of the shortfall where checked; the remainder is of unknown origin. V and J calls and clone size are copied from that table; D and trimming were computed from the DNA. For this sample the table gives approximately 18,000 clones, of which around 78% were detected only once. Approximately 10% of the sample comes from the top ten.

Of note for this clone: Its antigen is currently not known. Per-base qualities were not stored, and no clone one base away is much larger.

Adults with ileal or ileocolonic Crohn's disease and an indication for ileocolonic resection were eligible for inclusion. Whole ileal mucosal biopsies were stored frozen at -80°C before DNA extraction. Genomic DNA was extracted from frozen whole biopsies using a TRizol-based method and was quantified with a NanoDrop 2000 spectrophotometer. This receptor was identified in an adult with Crohn's disease. The sequence links TRBV6-5 to TRBJ1-5; 8 bases in between match TRBD1. Sequenced input: ileal tissue. The CDR3 in this case is CASSPRGLEDQPQHF. The nucleotide sequence reads as follows: TGTGCCAGCAGTCCCAGGGGGCTAGAGGATCAGCCCCAGCATTTT.